This T cell receptor (beta chain) was profiled in a study of T cells in localized non-small cell lung cancer. Study results and limitations: Uninvolved adjacent lung showed the highest T cell clonality, exceeding tumor. Because sequencing included only one region (of the tumor), heterogeneity remains possible. Detection in adjacent lung was observed for a median 57 of the top 100 tumor clones.

Notes on this clone: Its antigen is currently unknown.

Measured with immunoSEQ multiplex PCR; TCRdb has only the in-frame clones, and not every one. The sample lists some 22,000 clones, about 88% occurring once. Per the germline V gene, CDR1 is MGHDK and CDR2 is SYGVNS. Trimming shortened V by 0 bases and J by 3 bases, and 6 bases separated the two germline ends. The CDR3 is 14 amino acids. This material consisted of peripheral blood, taken before any cancer treatment. This sequence joins TRBV25-1 and TRBJ1-5, with D unclear. The sequence was collected from a man between 35 and 75 years old with stage I lung adenocarcinoma. This CDR3 reads CASSEYKDNQPQHF. The CDR3 bases are TGTGCCAGCAGTGAATATAAGGACAATCAGCCCCAGCATTTT.